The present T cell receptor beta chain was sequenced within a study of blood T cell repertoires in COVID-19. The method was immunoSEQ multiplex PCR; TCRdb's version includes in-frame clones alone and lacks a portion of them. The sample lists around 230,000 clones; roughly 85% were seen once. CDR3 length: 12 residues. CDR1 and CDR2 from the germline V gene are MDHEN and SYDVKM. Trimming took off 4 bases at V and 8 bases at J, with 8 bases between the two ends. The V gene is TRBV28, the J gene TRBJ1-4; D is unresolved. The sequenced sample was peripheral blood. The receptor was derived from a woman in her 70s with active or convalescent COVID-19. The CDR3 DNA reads TGTGCCAGCAGTTCTCCAAGCGAAAAACTGTTTTTT. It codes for CASSSPSEKLFF.